What follows is one T cell receptor beta chain and its context. Its recognized antigen is unknown. Per-nucleotide qualities are absent, and no much larger clonotype sits a single base away. TCR CDR3 regions were amplified from genomic DNA by multiplex PCR using the deep immunoSEQ assay. Extracted genomic DNA from each cell subset was spread evenly across all wells of several immunoSEQ 96-well plates, with each plate serving as a replicate. For sorted subsets, approximately 200 ng of genomic DNA, equivalent to 25,000 to 35,000 T cell genomes, went into each replicate PCR. Purified libraries were quantified with a Qubit 3.0 fluorometer, sized on a Bioanalyzer 2100, and re-quantified with the KAPA Library Quantification kit. Each immunoSEQ 96-well plate was sequenced on its own single-read 150-cycle Illumina NextSeq 550 flow cell. Per the authors' processing: Because only junctional sequences without quality scores were contained in the immunoSEQ output, filtering matching that applied to full-length reads could not be performed. To assign V/J genes and CDR3, sequences were annotated using PyIR, a Python wrapper for IgBLAST v1.9, with IMGT germline references. Reads were filtered out if the reads had weak V/J assignments (E-value above 1e-6), no CDR3, stop codons, out-of-frame junctions, or ambiguous translated residues. V3J clonotypes were defined by identical inferred V gene, J gene, and CDR3 amino acid sequence. Percentage overlap between repertoires was computed as shared unique clonotypes divided by the size of the smaller repertoire. Three approaches were used to assess repertoire richness: RTK rarefaction, the Chao1 estimator, and Recon v2.1 estimates of unobserved clonotypes. OLGA was used to compute generation probabilities for all TCRbeta clonotypes that the gDNA method yielded from several donors. Sourced from immuneACCESS, this table was stored by TCRdb with only in-frame sequences that have V and J called. A share of the clones is absent; for the studies checked, an unresolved V gene accounts for under half, and the remainder has no known explanation. V and J calls and clone size are those listed in that table; D and trimming were worked out from the DNA. This sample gives some 1.4 million clones in total; roughly 96% of them show up just once. The ten largest clones add up to over 1% of the sample.

The sample originates from a study of shared clonotypes between healthy human individuals (dated by TCRdb to 2020 to 2021). Notes on the research overall: The cohort comprised a couple of women and three men aged 18 to 49 years. For each donor, CD4 naive and CD4 memory were each run on three plates, CD8 naive on two plates, and CD8 memory on one plate. To estimate repertoire size and how much clonotype sharing occurs between individuals, the study deeply sequenced the blood TCR repertoires of roughly 5 healthy adults. Libraries were prepared and TCR repertoires were sequenced by different laboratories using diverse techniques, in order to increase sequencing depth and limit assay-specific biases. Each donor's leukapheresis produced roughly between about 0.85 and 10 billion PBMCs.

Donors were healthy HIV-negative adults with no recently reported acute infections or vaccinations. Every donor was a Caucasian adult living in Nashville, Tennessee, USA. CD4+ T cells were enriched by magnetic negative selection; naive cells were then positively selected on CD45RA, and the negative fraction formed the memory subset. Blood was collected by leukapheresis, and PBMCs were isolated by Ficoll-Histopaque density gradient centrifugation and then cryopreserved in liquid nitrogen vapor phase. Analytical flow cytometry was used to check the purity and quantity of every magnetically sorted T cell population. From each sorted fraction, genomic DNA was isolated and quantified by UV absorbance on a Nanodrop 2000c. Results the study describes overall, beyond this receptor: Even with the large sequencing depth, rarefaction of the sorted-subset datasets indicated that sequencing was incomplete. Larger estimated clonotype richness was generally found for naive subsets than for memory subsets. About 5% of naive CD4, around 4% of naive CD8, roughly 2.4% of memory CD4, and approximately 0.4% of memory CD8 clonotypes were shared across four donors. Only blood was sampled, and tissue TCR repertoires likely differ from those in blood. Because the study included only a small number of donors, the genetic and exposure-history diversity represented was limited. Higher generation probabilities were observed for clonotypes shared by all four sorted-subset donors than for non-shared clonotypes. Based on pairwise subsampling, the degree of clonotype sharing among donors was expected to be affected by sequencing depth.

The origin of this receptor is a man younger than 40 in good health. The specimen was naive CD4+ T cells sorted from blood. Reading the label with the study, this specimen's cell subset or site is: CD45RA+ positively selected.

For the CDR3, the sequence is CASSMRGDYTEAFF. The DNA is TGTGCCAGCAGCATGCGGGGGGATTACACTGAAGCTTTCTTT. This chain is built from TRBV6-1 and TRBJ1-1; the D segment could be TRBD1, given 5 matching bases. There are 14 amino acids in the CDR3, from cysteine to phenylalanine inclusive. Only the CDR3 portion is preserved as DNA: 42 bases, with reading frame beginning at the first base. According to the germline V gene, CDR1 reads MNHNS and CDR2 reads SASEGT. V drops 6 bases and J drops 3 bases, leaving 14 bases in between.